What follows are 29 T cell receptor beta chains derived from one specimen sequenced in a study of shared clonotypes between healthy human individuals. Method: immunoSEQ multiplex PCR; TCRdb's copy keeps in-frame clones and lacks some. Found here are a few million clones, more than 80% of them singletons; the top ten hold roughly 0.15%. Sequencing used naive CD4+ T cells sorted from blood. The subset here: CD45RA+ positively selected. The receptors come from a man in his late teens or twenties in good health.

Written as DNA, the CDR3 is TGTGCCAGCAGTTACGATGGGGACCCCCGCTCCTACGAGCAGTACTTC. This sequence encodes CASSYDGDPRSYEQYF. The chain couples TRBV6-6 to TRBJ2-7; the D gene could be TRBD1 or TRBD2 (5 bases each). Germline CDR1 and CDR2: MNHNY and SVGAGI (reference sequence). V was clipped by 2 bases and J by 0 bases, with 14 bases between them. This CDR3 contains 16 residues.

This rearrangement joins TRBV6-1 to TRBJ1-1; D possibly corresponds to TRBD1 (5 bases). This CDR3 is 14 amino acids long. Germline values: CDR1 MNHNS, CDR2 SASEGT. V lost 4 bases, J lost 3 bases, and 12 bases lay in between. The CDR3 coding sequence is TGTGCCAGCAGTGCGGGCAGGGATTACACTGAAGCTTTCTTT. Protein sequence: CASSAGRDYTEAFF.

This clone was counted only a few times. V and J are TRBV7-3 and TRBJ1-1, with a weak D call TRBD1 (6 bases). This CDR3 is 13 amino acids long. Between the trimmed V and J ends, which lost 7 bases and 2 bases, there was a span of 11 bases. Germline V gene data show CDR1 as SGHTA and CDR2 as FQGTGA. DNA of the CDR3: TGTGCCAGCAAGGGGACATATAACACTGAAGCTTTCTTT. Protein: CASKGTYNTEAFF.

The chain couples TRBV6-6 to TRBJ1-2; 11 bases match TRBD1. CDR3 length equals 15 residues. V lost 7 bases, J lost 4 bases, and 8 bases stayed unmatched. CDR1 and CDR2 (germline): MNHNY, SVGAGI (reference sequence). For the CDR3, the DNA is TGTGCCAGCACCACGGACAGGGGGCGCTTCTATGGCTACACCTTC. Its translation is CASTTDRGRFYGYTF.

This CDR3 is CASSYSRGSGANVLTF. As DNA, the CDR3 is TGTGCCAGCAGTTACTCGCGGGGATCTGGGGCCAACGTCCTGACTTTC. The rearrangement links TRBV6-6 to TRBJ2-6; a weak D match, TRBD2 (6 bases). V shed 0 bases and J shed 1 base, with 7 bases lying between them. Germline values: CDR1 MNHNY, CDR2 SVGAGI (reference sequence). The CDR3 has 16 residues.

The chain links TRBV5-6 to TRBJ2-4, with 7 nucleotides matching TRBD1. There are 15 residues in the CDR3. V shed 4 bases, J shed 7 bases, and the junction held 11 bases outside the gene matches. Germline loops: CDR1 SGHDT, CDR2 YYEEEE. This CDR3 is CASSTLEGAPNIQYF. In nucleotides, the CDR3 is TGTGCCAGCAGCACGCTCGAGGGGGCCCCGAACATTCAGTACTTC.

This sequence joins TRBV10-3 and TRBJ2-1; D unresolved. The CDR3 is made up of 15 amino acids. Germline-derived CDR1 and CDR2 are ENHRY and SYGVKD. The V end lost 0 bases, the J end lost 6 bases, and 12 bases lay between the germline ends. The CDR3 loop reads CAISESQITFNEQFF. CDR3 DNA sequence: TGTGCCATCAGTGAGTCACAAATCACCTTCAATGAGCAGTTCTTC.

The chain joins TRBV18 to TRBJ2-1; 11 bases match TRBD2. Looked up from germline, CDR1 is KGHSH and CDR2 is LQKENI. The junction had 6 bases not matched to a gene; V was cut back by 4 bases and J by 7 bases. The CDR3 spans 15 residues. This CDR3 reads CASSQTSGSSNEQFF. The CDR3 region has the DNA TGTGCCAGCTCACAAACTAGCGGGAGTTCGAATGAGCAGTTCTTC.

The chain joins TRBV5-6 to TRBJ2-3, with 9 bases aligning to TRBD2. Trimming at V came to 4 bases and at J to 0 bases, leaving 6 bases not matched to a gene. The CDR3 sequence is 16 residues long. The V gene's germline CDR1 is SGHDT and CDR2 YYEEEE. CDR3 DNA: TGTGCCAGCAGCCCGAACGCGGGGGGGAGCACAGATACGCAGTATTTT. Protein: CASSPNAGGSTDTQYF.

This rearrangement joins TRBV5-1 to TRBJ1-5; the D is unclear. Germline lookup yields CDR1 SGHRS and CDR2 YFSETQ. V lost 6 bases, J lost 6 bases, and 7 bases lay in between. The CDR3 is 11 residues long. The CDR3 bases are TGCGCCAGCACCCTAGGTCAGCCCCAGCATTTT. Translation gives CASTLGQPQHF.

V and J are TRBV7-9 and TRBJ1-2, with no clear D. V gave up 4 bases and J gave up 1 base, with 10 bases separating them. This CDR3 spans 14 amino acids. Germline V gives CDR1 SEHNR, CDR2 FQNEAQ (reference sequence). The CDR3 here is CASSSRRDNYGYTF. DNA for the CDR3: TGTGCCAGCAGCTCCCGACGCGATAACTATGGCTACACCTTC.

This sequence joins TRBV30 and TRBJ2-2, with TRBD2 matching over 7 bases. V lost 5 bases and J lost 2; bases outside the gene matches: 2. Germline-derived CDR1 and CDR2 are GTSNPN and SVGIG (reference sequence). The CDR3 covers 13 residues. CDR3 sequence: CAWRGVNTGELFF. Written as DNA, the CDR3 is TGTGCCTGGCGGGGGGTCAACACCGGGGAGCTGTTTTTT.

Concerning this clone itself: Other DNA sequences in this specimen translate into the identical CDR3. This chain connects TRBV30 to TRBJ2-6; no definite D call. The germline V gene has CDR1 GTSNPN and CDR2 SVGIG (reference sequence). The V end lost 3 bases, the J end lost 0 bases, and 3 bases lay between the germline ends. CDR3 length: 13 amino acids. Here the CDR3 DNA reads TGTGCCTGGAGCGGCTCTGGGGCCAACGTCCTGACTTTC. Translated, it gives CAWSGSGANVLTF.

The rearrangement links TRBV6-5 to TRBJ2-7; D may be TRBD1 (5 bases). The CDR3 spans 15 residues. The V and J ends lost 2 bases and 2 bases respectively, with 13 bases between them. CDR1 and CDR2 (germline): MNHEY, SVGAGI. The CDR3 DNA follows: TGTGCCAGCAGTTACAATTCCGGCAGGGCCTACGAGCAGTACTTC. Translated, it gives CASSYNSGRAYEQYF.

This chain uses TRBV27 with TRBJ1-6; D is unclear. Trimming removed 1 base from V and 10 bases from J, with 8 bases in between. CDR1 is MNHEY and CDR2 is SMNVEV in the germline V gene (reference sequence). The CDR3 extends over 13 amino acids. CDR3 sequence: CASSLLRESPLHF. Written as DNA, the CDR3 is TGTGCCAGCAGTTTATTAAGGGAATCACCCCTCCACTTT.

This chain joins TRBV7-3 and TRBJ2-1, with a tentative D call TRBD2 (6 bases). CDR1 SGHTA and CDR2 FQGTGA come from the germline V gene. The CDR3 covers 14 residues. V lost 2 bases, J lost 5 bases, and 10 bases lay in between. The CDR3 DNA reads TGTGCCAGCAGCTTATTTGGGGGGAACAATGAGCAGTTCTTC. It yields the protein CASSLFGGNNEQFF.

In DNA, the CDR3 is TGTGCCGGGGGGCGGGGCTACCCATATAATTCACCCCTCCACTTT. Amino acids: CAGGRGYPYNSPLHF. The chain joins TRBV28 to TRBJ1-6; weak D call: TRBD1 (6 bases). Germline CDR1 reads MDHEN; CDR2 reads SYDVKM. CDR3 size: 15 residues. V was trimmed by 11 bases and J by 4 bases, leaving 18 bases between them.

The genes are TRBV19 and TRBJ2-1; no definite D call. The V gene's germline CDR1 is LNHDA and CDR2 SQIVND (reference sequence). V lost 10 bases and J 4 bases, leaving 8 bases between the germline ends. The CDR3 loop spans 11 amino acids. As DNA, the CDR3 is TGTGCCACCCGACTGTACAATGAGCAGTTCTTC. Translating gives CATRLYNEQFF. The full variable domain, its missing parts supplied by reference TRBV19 and TRBJ2-1, is DGGITQSPKYLFRKEGQNVTLSCEQNLNHDAMYWYRQDPGQGLRLIYYSQIVNDFQKGDIAEGYSVSREKKESFPLTVTSAQKNPTAFYLCATRLYNEQFFGPGTRLTVL.

The chain has TRBV21-1 and TRBJ2-3. TRBV21-1 is tagged as a pseudogene. The CDR3 consists of 16 residues. DNA for the CDR3: TGTGCCAGCAGCAGGGTTGGAAACTCAAACACAGATACGCAGTATTTT. Residues: CASSRVGNSNTDTQYF.

The gene calls are TRBV18 and TRBJ2-7; either TRBD1 or TRBD2 may supply D (5 bases each). CDR3 size: 13 residues. CDR1 is KGHSH, CDR2 LQKENI, per germline. The V end was cut by 2 bases, the J end by 3 bases, with 8 bases between. The CDR3 is CASSPMGDYEQYF. In DNA, the CDR3 is TGTGCCAGCTCACCAATGGGGGACTACGAGCAGTACTTC. The full variable domain, rest sourced from reference TRBV18 and TRBJ2-7, is NAGVMQNPRHLVRRRGQEARLRCSPMKGHSHVYWYRQLPEEGLKFMVYLQKENIIDESGMPKERFSAEFPKEGPSILRIQQVVRGDSAAYFCASSPMGDYEQYFGPGTRLTVT.

The chain has TRBV18 and TRBJ2-6; possible D gene TRBD1, 5 bases. Looked up from germline, CDR1 is KGHSH and CDR2 is LQKENI. The CDR3 consists of 15 residues. The ends were cut back, 1 base at V and 4 bases at J, with 8 bases in the middle. The CDR3 nucleotides are TGTGCCAGCTCACCACTTGGGGCCGGGGCCAACGTCCTGACTTTC. Translating it yields CASSPLGAGANVLTF.

The rearrangement links TRBV6-5 to TRBJ1-5; no clear D gene. Trimming cost V 4 bases and J 9 bases, with 13 bases left between them. From germline, CDR1 is MNHEY and CDR2 SVGAGI. This CDR3 is 13 amino acids long. The CDR3 DNA reads TGTGCCAGCAGTTTACAAGTTGTTTTGCCCCAGCATTTT. Translation: CASSLQVVLPQHF.

This chain joins TRBV28 and TRBJ2-3; D gene uncertain. The V and J ends lost 3 bases and 5 bases respectively, with 12 bases between them. Germline V gene lookup returns CDR1 MDHEN and CDR2 SYDVKM. This CDR3 is built from 14 residues. CDR3: CASSFEFGLDTQYF. In DNA, the CDR3 is TGTGCCAGCAGTTTTGAGTTCGGTTTAGATACGCAGTATTTT.

The count of this clone is one. Additional DNA sequences in this sample encode the identical CDR3. Here the CDR3 reads CASSRQGEAFF. The CDR3 bases are TGTGCCAGCAGTCGTCAGGGTGAAGCTTTCTTT. J is TRBJ1-1 and V is TRBV6-5, with D perhaps matching TRBD1 (5 bases). The V gene lost 5 bases and the J gene lost 7 bases, with 8 bases spanning the gap. Per the germline V gene, CDR1 is MNHEY and CDR2 is SVGAGI. The CDR3 covers 11 residues.

The V gene is TRBV28, the J gene TRBJ2-7; no clear D. Germline CDR1 and CDR2: MDHEN and SYDVKM. The CDR3 loop spans 14 amino acids. The germline V and J ends were trimmed by 5 bases and 2 bases, with 13 bases remaining between them. The CDR3 sequence is CASSAAEATYEQYF. CDR3 nucleotide sequence: TGTGCCAGCAGTGCAGCCGAGGCCACCTACGAGCAGTACTTC.

This chain links TRBV6-6 with TRBJ2-3; 10 nucleotides align to TRBD1. Trimming at V came to 4 bases and at J to 6 bases, leaving 10 bases not matched to a gene. CDR3 size: 16 residues. Germline CDR1 MNHNY, CDR2 SVGAGI (reference sequence). CDR3 nucleotides: TGTGCCAGCAGTTGGACAGGGGGGCGGCTTACCGATACGCAGTATTTT. It translates to CASSWTGGRLTDTQYF.

The chain carries TRBV4-1 and TRBJ1-2, with a possible D match to TRBD1 (5 bases). CDR1 is MGHRA and CDR2 is YSYEKL in the germline V gene. With 0 bases removed from V and 4 bases from J, the gap between germline ends came to 9 bases. The CDR3 runs to 14 residues. The CDR3 here is CASSQETVSYGYTF. The CDR3 nucleotides read TGCGCCAGCAGCCAAGAGACAGTCTCCTATGGCTACACCTTC.

Details on this clone: Within the sample, other DNA sequences also encode this same CDR3. This sequence joins TRBV5-1 and TRBJ2-1; 7 positions match TRBD2. This CDR3 has 15 amino acids. V lost 0 bases and J lost 1; bases outside the gene matches: 1. Germline V gives CDR1 SGHRS, CDR2 YFSETQ. The CDR3 sequence: CASSLGEGSYNEQFF. CDR3 coding DNA: TGCGCCAGCAGCTTGGGGGAGGGTTCCTACAATGAGCAGTTCTTC.

The chain recombines TRBV6-5 with TRBJ2-3; weak D call: TRBD2 (5 bases). There are 15 residues in the CDR3. The V end was cut by 5 bases, the J end by 4 bases, with 16 bases between. The germline V gene encodes CDR1 MNHEY and CDR2 SVGAGI. CDR3 nucleotides: TGTGCCAGCAGTCCCTTTACTCAGAGGGCAGATACGCAGTATTTT. Protein product: CASSPFTQRADTQYF.